The following is a TCR beta chain sequence with its context. Its target is not known. This entry comes from a study of T-cell reconstitution after alpha-beta-depleted transplantation in children. Notes on the study in general: Several hundred expanded graft clones reportedly gave rise to the alpha-beta T cells present about two months after transplant.

V trimming: 4 bases; J trimming: 8 bases; junction bases outside the gene matches: 0. The CDR3 extends over 12 amino acids. Germline values: CDR1 MNHEY, CDR2 SVGAGI. Unique molecular identifiers were used in preparing the TCRbeta library. TCRdb processed the PCR reads anew with MiXCR; each CDR3 protein has one entry. The data contain 610,000 or so distinct CDR3 sequences, about a quarter of them singletons. V usage is TRBV6-5 and J usage is TRBJ2-2; 8 positions match TRBD1. This TCR was recovered from a boy less than two years old with Wiskott-Aldrich syndrome, due to receive a stem cell transplant. The source was PBMCs, collected before TCRalphabeta/CD19-depleted stem cell transplant. CDR3 sequence reads: CASSWTGGELFF. CDR3 nucleotides: TGTGCCAGCAGTTGGACAGGGGGGGAGCTGTTTTTT.